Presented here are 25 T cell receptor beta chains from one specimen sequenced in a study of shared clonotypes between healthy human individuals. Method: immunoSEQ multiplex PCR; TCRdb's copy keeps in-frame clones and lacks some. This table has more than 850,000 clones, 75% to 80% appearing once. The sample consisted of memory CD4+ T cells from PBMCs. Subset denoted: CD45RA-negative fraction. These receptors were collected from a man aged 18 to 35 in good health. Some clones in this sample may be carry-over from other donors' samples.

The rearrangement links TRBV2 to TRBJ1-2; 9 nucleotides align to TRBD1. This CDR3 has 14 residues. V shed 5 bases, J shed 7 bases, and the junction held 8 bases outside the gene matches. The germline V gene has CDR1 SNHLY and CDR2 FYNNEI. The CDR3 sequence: CASSYDRGSVGYTF. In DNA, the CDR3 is TGTGCCAGCAGTTACGACAGGGGGAGTGTTGGCTACACCTTC.

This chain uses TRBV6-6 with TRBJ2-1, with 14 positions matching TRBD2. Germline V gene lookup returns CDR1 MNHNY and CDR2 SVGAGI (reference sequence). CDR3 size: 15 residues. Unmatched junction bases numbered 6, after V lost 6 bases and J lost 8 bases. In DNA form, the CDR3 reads TGTGCCAGCAGCCCGGGACTAGCGGGAGTCCATGAGCAGTTCTTC. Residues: CASSPGLAGVHEQFF.

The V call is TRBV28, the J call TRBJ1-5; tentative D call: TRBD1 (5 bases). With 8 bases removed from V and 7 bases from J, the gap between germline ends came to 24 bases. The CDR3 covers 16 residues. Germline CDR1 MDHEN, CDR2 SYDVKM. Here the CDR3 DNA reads TGTGCCAGCCTTCTTGGGGCCGGGGGAAGGAGGCAGCCCCAGCATTTT. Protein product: CASLLGAGGRRQPQHF.

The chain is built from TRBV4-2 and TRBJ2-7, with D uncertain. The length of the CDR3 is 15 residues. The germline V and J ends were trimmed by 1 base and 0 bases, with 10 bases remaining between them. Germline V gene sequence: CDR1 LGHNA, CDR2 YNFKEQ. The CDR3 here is CASSQARTLSYEQYF. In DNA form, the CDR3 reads TGTGCCAGCAGCCAAGCGCGGACGCTCTCCTACGAGCAGTACTTC.

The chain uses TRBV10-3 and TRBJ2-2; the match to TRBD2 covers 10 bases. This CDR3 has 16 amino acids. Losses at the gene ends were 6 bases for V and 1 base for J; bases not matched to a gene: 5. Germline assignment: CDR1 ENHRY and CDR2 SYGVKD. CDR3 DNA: TGTGCCATCAGGCAGCTAGCGGGAGTGAACACCGGGGAGCTGTTTTTT. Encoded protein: CAIRQLAGVNTGELFF.

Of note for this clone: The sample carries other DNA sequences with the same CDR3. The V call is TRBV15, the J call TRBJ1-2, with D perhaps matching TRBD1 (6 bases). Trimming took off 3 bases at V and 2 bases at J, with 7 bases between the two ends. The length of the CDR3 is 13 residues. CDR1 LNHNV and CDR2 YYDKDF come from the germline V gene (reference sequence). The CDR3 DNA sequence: TGTGCCACCAGCAGGGACAGCAACTATGGCTACACCTTC. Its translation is CATSRDSNYGYTF. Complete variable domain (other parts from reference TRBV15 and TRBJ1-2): DAMVIQNPRYQVTQFGKPVTLSCSQTLNHNVMYWYQQKSSQAPKLLFHYYDKDFNNEADTPDNFQSRRPNTSFCFLDIRSPGLGDTAMYLCATSRDSNYGYTFGSGTRLTVV.

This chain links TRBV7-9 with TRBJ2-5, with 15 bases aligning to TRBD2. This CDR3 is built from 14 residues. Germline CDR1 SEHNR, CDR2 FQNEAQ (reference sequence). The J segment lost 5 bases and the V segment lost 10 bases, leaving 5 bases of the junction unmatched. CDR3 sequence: CAIRTSGRGETQYF. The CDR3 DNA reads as TGTGCCATTCGGACTAGCGGGAGGGGGGAGACCCAGTACTTC.

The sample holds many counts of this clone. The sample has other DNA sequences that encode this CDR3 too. DNA of the CDR3: TGTGCCAGCAGCGTAGGGTCAGGGTCATCCTACAATGAGCAGTTCTTC. It encodes CASSVGSGSSYNEQFF. The V gene is TRBV9, the J gene TRBJ2-1, with TRBD1 as a possible D gene (5 bases). CDR3 length equals 16 residues. The germline gives CDR1 SGDLS, CDR2 YYNGEE. V was clipped by 0 bases and J by 1 base, with 11 bases between them.

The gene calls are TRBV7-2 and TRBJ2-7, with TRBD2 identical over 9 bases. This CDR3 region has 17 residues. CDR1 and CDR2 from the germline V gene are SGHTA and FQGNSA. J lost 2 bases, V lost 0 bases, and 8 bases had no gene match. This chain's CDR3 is CASSLAGVAGDPYEQYF. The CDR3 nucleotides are TGTGCCAGCAGCTTAGCTGGGGTAGCGGGAGACCCCTACGAGCAGTACTTC. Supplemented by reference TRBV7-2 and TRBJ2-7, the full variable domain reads GAGVSQSPSNKVTEKGKDVELRCDPISGHTALYWYRQSLGQGLEFLIYFQGNSAPDKSGLPSDRFSAERTGGSVSTLTIQRTQQEDSAVYLCASSLAGVAGDPYEQYFGPGTRLTVT.

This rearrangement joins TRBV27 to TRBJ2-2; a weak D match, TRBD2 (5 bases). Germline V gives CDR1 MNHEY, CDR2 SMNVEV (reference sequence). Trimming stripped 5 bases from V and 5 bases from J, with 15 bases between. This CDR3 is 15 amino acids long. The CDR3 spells CASSPGRRGTGELFF. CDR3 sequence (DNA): TGTGCCAGCAGTCCCGGACGAAGAGGGACCGGGGAGCTGTTTTTT.

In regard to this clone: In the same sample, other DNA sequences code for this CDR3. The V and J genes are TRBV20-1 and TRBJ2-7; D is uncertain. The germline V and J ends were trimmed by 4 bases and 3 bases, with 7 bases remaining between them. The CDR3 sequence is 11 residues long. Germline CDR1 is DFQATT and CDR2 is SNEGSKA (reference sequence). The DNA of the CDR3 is TGCAGTGCTACCGACGTCTACGAGCAGTACTTC. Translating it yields CSATDVYEQYF.

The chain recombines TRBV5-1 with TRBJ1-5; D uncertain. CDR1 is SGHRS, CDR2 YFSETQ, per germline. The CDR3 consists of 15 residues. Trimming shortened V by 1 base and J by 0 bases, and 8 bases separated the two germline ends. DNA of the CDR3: TGCGCCAGCAGCTTGTCTGGGGATAGCAATCAGCCCCAGCATTTT. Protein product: CASSLSGDSNQPQHF. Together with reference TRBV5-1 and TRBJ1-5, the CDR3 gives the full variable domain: KAGVTQTPRYLIKTRGQQVTLSCSPISGHRSVSWYQQTPGQGLQFLFEYFSETQRNKGNFPGRFSGRQFSNSRSEMNVSTLELGDSALYLCASSLSGDSNQPQHFGDGTRLSIL.

The DNA of the CDR3 is TGTGCCAGCAGTGTTACTAGCGCGGCAAACAATGAGCAGTTCTTC. Encoded protein: CASSVTSAANNEQFF. The J gene is TRBJ2-1, the V gene TRBV6-1, with 7 bases matching TRBD2. The germline gives CDR1 MNHNS, CDR2 SASEGT. V lost 4 bases, J lost 5 bases, and 8 bases stayed unmatched. The CDR3 runs to 15 residues.

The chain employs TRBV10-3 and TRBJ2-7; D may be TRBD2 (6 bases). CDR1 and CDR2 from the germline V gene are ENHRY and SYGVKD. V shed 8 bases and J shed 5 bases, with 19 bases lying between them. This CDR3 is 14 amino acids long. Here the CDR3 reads CAIGGTDIRNEQYF. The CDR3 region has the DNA TGTGCCATCGGGGGGACCGACATCCGGAACGAGCAGTACTTC.

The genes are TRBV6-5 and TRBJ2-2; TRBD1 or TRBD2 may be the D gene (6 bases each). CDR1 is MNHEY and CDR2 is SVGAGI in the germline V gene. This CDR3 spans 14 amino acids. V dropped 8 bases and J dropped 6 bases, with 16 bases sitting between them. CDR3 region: CASLETGGSGELFF. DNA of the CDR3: TGTGCCAGCCTAGAGACAGGAGGGTCCGGGGAGCTGTTTTTT.

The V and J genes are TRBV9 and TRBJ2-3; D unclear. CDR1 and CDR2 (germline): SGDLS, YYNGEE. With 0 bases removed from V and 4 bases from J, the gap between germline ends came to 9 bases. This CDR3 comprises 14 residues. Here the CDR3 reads CASSVATTPDTQYF. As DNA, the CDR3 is TGTGCCAGCAGCGTAGCAACTACGCCAGATACGCAGTATTTT.

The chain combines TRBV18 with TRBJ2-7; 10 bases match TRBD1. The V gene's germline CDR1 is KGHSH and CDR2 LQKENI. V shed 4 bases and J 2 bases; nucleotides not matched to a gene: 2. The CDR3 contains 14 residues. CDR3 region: CASSQGQGPYEQYF. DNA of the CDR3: TGTGCCAGCTCACAGGGACAGGGGCCCTACGAGCAGTACTTC.

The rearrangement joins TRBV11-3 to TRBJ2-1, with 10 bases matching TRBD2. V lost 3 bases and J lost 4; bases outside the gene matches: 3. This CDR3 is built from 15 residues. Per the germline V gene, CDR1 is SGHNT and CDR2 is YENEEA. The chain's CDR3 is CASSFGLAEYNEQFF. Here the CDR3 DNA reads TGTGCCAGCAGCTTTGGACTAGCGGAGTACAATGAGCAGTTCTTC. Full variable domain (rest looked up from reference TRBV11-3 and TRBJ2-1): EAGVVQSPRYKIIEKKQPVAFWCNPISGHNTLYWYLQNLGQGPELLIRYENEEAVDDSQLPKDRFSAERLKGVDSTLKIQPAELGDSAVYLCASSFGLAEYNEQFFGPGTRLTVL.

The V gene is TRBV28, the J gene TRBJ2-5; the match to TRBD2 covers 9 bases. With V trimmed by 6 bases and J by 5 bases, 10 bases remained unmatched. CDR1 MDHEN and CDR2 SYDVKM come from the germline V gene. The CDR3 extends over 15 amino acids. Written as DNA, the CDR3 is TGTGCCAGCAGCCGTATAGCGGGAGTGGGGGAGACCCAGTACTTC. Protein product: CASSRIAGVGETQYF.

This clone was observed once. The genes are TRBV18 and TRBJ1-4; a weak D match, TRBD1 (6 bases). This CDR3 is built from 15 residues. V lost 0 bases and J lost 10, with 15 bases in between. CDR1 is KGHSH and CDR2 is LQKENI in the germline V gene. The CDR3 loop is CASSPPPGAWGKLFF. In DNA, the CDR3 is TGTGCCAGCTCACCACCGCCAGGGGCCTGGGGAAAACTGTTTTTT.

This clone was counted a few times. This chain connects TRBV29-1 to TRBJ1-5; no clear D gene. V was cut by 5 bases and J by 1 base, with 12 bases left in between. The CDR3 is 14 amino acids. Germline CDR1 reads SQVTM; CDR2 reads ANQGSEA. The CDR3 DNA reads TGCAGCGTTTCGTTACAGAACAGCAATCAGCCCCAGCATTTT. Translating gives CSVSLQNSNQPQHF.

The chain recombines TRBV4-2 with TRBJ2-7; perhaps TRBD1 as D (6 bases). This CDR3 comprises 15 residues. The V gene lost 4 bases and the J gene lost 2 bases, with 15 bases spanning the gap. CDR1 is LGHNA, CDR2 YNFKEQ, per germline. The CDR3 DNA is TGTGCCAGCAGCCTCAGACTTGGGACAACCTACGAGCAGTACTTC. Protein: CASSLRLGTTYEQYF.

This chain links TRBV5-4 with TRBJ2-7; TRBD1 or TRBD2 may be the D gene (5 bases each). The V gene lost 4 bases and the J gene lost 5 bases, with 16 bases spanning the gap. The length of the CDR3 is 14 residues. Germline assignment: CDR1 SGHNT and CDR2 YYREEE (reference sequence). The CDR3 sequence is CASSDLKGSDEQYF. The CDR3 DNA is TGTGCCAGCAGCGACCTAAAGGGGAGTGACGAGCAGTACTTC.

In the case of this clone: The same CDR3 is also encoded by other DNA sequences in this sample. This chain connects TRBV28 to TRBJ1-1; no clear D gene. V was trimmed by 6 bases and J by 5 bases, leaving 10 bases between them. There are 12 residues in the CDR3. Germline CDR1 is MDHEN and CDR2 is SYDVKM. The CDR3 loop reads CASSLRSTEAFF. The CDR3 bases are TGTGCCAGCAGCCTCCGATCGACTGAAGCTTTCTTT.

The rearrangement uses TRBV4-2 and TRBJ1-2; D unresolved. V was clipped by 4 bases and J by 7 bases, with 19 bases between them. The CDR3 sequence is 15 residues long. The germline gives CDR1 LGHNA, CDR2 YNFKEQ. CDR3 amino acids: CASSREGTQTGGYTF. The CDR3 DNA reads TGTGCCAGCAGCCGGGAGGGAACCCAAACGGGTGGCTACACCTTC.